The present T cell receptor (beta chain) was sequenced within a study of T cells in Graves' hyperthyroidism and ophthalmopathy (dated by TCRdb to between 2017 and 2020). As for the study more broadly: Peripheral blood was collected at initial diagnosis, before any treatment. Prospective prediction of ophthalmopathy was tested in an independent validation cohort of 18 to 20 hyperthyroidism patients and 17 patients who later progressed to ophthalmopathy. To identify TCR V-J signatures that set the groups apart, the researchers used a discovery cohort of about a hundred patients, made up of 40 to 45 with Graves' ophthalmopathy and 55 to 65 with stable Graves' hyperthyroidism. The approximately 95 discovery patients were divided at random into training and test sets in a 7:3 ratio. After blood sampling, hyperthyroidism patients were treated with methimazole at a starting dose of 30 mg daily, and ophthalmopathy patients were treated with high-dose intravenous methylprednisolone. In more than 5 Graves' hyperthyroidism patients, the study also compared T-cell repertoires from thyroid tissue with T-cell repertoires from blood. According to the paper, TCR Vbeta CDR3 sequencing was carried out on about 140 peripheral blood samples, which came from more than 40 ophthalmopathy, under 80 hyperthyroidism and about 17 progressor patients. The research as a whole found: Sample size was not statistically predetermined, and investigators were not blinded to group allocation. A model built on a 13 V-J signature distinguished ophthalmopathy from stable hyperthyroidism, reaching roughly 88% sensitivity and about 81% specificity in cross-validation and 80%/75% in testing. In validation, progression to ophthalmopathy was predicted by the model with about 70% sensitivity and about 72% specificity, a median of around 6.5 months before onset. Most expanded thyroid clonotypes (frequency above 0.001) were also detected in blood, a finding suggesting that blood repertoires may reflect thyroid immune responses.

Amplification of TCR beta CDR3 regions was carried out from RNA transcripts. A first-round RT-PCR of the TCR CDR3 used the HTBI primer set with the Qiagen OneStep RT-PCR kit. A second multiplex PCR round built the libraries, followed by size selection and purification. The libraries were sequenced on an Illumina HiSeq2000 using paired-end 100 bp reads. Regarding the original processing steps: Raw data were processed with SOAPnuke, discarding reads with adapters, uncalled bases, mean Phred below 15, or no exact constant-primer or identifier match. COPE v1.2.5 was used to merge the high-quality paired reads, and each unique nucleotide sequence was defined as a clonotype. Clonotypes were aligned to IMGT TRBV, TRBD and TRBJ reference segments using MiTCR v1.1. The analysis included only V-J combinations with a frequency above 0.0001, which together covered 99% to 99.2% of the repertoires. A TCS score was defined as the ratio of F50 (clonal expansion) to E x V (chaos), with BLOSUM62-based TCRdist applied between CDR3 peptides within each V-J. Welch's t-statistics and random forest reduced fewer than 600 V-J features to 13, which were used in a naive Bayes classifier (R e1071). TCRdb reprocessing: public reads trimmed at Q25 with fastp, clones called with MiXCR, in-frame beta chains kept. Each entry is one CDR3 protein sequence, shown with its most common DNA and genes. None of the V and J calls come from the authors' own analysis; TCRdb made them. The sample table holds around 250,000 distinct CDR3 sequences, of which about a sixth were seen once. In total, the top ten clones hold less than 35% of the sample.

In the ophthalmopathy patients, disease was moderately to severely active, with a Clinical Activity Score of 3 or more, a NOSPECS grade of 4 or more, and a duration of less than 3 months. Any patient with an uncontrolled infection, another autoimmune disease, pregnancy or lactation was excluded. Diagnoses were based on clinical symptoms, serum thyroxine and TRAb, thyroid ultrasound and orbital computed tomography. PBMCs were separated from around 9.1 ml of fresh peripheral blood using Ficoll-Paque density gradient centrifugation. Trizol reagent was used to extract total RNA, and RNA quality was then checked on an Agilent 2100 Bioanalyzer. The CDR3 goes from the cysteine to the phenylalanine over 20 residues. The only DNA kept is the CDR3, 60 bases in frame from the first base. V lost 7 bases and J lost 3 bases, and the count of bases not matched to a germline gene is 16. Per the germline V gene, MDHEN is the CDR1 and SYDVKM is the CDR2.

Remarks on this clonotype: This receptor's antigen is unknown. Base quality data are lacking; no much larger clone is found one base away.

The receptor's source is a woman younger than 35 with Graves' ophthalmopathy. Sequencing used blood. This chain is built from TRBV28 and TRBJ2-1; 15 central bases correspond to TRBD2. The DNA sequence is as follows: TGTGCCAGCAACCCAACGGTGAGGACTAGCGGGAGGGCTAACTACAATGAGCAGTTCTTC. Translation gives CASNPTVRTSGRANYNEQFF.